This TCR beta chain originates from a study of CD8+CD57+ T cells in acquired aplastic anemia. Previously, flow cytometry had revealed CD8+CD57+ cell expansion in the patients chosen for sequencing. Prior therapy had not been administered to any patient at the time of blood sampling. As to this clonotype: Its antigen is unidentified.

The study, taken as a whole, reports: Significant differences in CD8+ Simpson's diversity were not observed between patients and controls.

Genomic DNA, serving as template, underwent TCR beta VDJ and CDR3 profiling. TCRdb reanalysed the reads using MiXCR and keeps one entry per CDR3 protein. The sample has some 150,000 distinct CDR3 sequences, less than 60% seen once. The TCR sequence derives from a human donor with aplastic anemia. The sample was sorted CD4+, CD8+, or CD8+CD57+ T cells (not recorded which) from PBMCs.

The CDR3 reads CASSQRWGGGVSSYEQYF. DNA of the CDR3: TGTGCCAGCAGCCAACGTTGGGGAGGAGGGGTTAGCTCCTACGAGCAGTACTTC. J is TRBJ2-7 and V is TRBV14; tentatively, D is TRBD2 (6 bases). Trimming removed 2 bases at V and 0 bases at J, with 20 bases between. CDR3 size: 18 residues. The germline CDR1 and CDR2 sequences are SGHDN and FVKESK. The full variable domain, rest sourced from reference TRBV14 and TRBJ2-7, is EAGVTQFPSHSVIEKGQTVTLRCDPISGHDNLYWYRRVMGKEIKFLLHFVKESKQDESGMPNNRFLAERTGGTYSTLKVQPAELEDSGVYFCASSQRWGGGVSSYEQYFGPGTRLTVT.